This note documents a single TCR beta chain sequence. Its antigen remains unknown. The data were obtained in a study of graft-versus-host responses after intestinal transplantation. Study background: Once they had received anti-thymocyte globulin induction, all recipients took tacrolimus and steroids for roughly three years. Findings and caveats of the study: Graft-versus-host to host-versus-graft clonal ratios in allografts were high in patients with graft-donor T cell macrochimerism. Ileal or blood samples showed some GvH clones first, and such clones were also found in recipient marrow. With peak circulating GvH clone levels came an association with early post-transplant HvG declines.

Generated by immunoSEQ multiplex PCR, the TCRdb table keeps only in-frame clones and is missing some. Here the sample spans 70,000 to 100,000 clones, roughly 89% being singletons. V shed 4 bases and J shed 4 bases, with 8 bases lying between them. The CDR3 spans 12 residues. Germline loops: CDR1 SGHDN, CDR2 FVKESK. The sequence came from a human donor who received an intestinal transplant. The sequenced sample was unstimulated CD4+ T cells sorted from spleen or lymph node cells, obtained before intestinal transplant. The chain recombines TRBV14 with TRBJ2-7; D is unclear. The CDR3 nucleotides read TGTGCCAGCAGCCCGTCGGGTTACGAGCAGTACTTC. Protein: CASSPSGYEQYF.